The 27 T cell receptor beta chains in this list originate from one sample, sequenced in a study of CD8+ T cells in alopecia areata. RNA, once extracted, was reverse transcribed into cDNA for use as the sequencing template. The table came from immunoSEQ multiplex PCR; TCRdb's copy has only in-frame clones and leaves some out. Counted here are about 140,000 clones, approximately 51% occurring once; the ten biggest clones make up over 0.85%. The starting material was CD4+ T cells sorted from blood, obtained at week 0. Receptor source: a human donor with alopecia areata.

The J gene is TRBJ2-7, the V gene TRBV19, with 10 bases identical to TRBD2. Per germline, CDR1 LNHDA and CDR2 SQIVND (reference sequence). The CDR3 has 15 amino acids. J lost 4 bases, V lost 3 bases, and 6 bases had no gene match. CDR3 region: CASSIGLAGEYEQYF. The CDR3 bases are TGTGCCAGTAGTATCGGTCTAGCGGGAGAGTACGAGCAGTACTTC.

In this sample, this clone turned up once. The chain is built from TRBV30 and TRBJ2-3; D gene unclear. The V gene's germline CDR1 is GTSNPN and CDR2 SVGIG (reference sequence). There are 14 residues in the CDR3. Trimming left V 0 bases short and J 4 bases short, with 11 bases between. This chain's CDR3 is CAWSVGGGADTQYF. CDR3 in DNA: TGTGCCTGGAGTGTGGGCGGCGGAGCAGATACGCAGTATTTT.

The chain carries TRBV29-1 and TRBJ1-5; D is perhaps TRBD1 (5 bases). Trimming removed 2 bases from V and 4 bases from J, with 15 bases in between. CDR3 length equals 15 residues. Germline V CDR1 and CDR2: SQVTM, ANQGSEA. The CDR3 nucleotides are TGCAGCGTTGAATGGGACGGTTCACGGAATCAGCCCCAGCATTTT. Translating gives CSVEWDGSRNQPQHF.

This rearrangement joins TRBV7-9 to TRBJ2-2; 9 positions agree with TRBD1. Unmatched junction bases numbered 7, after V lost 6 bases and J lost 5 bases. The CDR3 has 15 amino acids. Germline lookup yields CDR1 SEHNR and CDR2 FQNEAQ (reference sequence). The CDR3 DNA reads as TGTGCCAGCAGACCAGACAGGGGGGAAACCGGGGAGCTGTTTTTT. This codes for CASRPDRGETGELFF.

This chain links TRBV9 with TRBJ2-3, with D possibly TRBD2 on 6 matching bases. The length of the CDR3 is 15 residues. V was shortened by 0 bases and J by 1 base, with 9 bases between the two germline ends. Germline loops: CDR1 SGDLS, CDR2 YYNGEE. The CDR3 reads CASSVVGTRTDTQYF. The CDR3 region has the DNA TGTGCCAGCAGCGTAGTAGGGACTCGCACAGATACGCAGTATTTT.

The chain employs TRBV15 and TRBJ1-1; D is undetermined. Germline V gene data show CDR1 as LNHNV and CDR2 as YYDKDF (reference sequence). V was shortened by 3 bases and J by 0 bases, with 11 bases between the two germline ends. The CDR3 is made up of 15 amino acids. The CDR3 nucleotides read TGTGCCACCAGCAGTAGGTTGACGATGAACACTGAAGCTTTCTTT. The encoded protein is CATSSRLTMNTEAFF.

This clone was seen a few times. The genes are TRBV5-5 and TRBJ1-1; 10 bases align to TRBD1. This CDR3 has 13 residues. Unmatched junction bases numbered 4, after V lost 6 bases and J lost 5 bases. Germline CDR1 SGHKS, CDR2 YYEKEE (reference sequence). CDR3 DNA: TGTGCCAGCACCCGGACAGGGGGGACTGAAGCTTTCTTT. The encoded protein is CASTRTGGTEAFF.

This clone was detected only once. This sequence joins TRBV18 and TRBJ2-5; D ambiguous. Germline V gene lookup returns CDR1 KGHSH and CDR2 LQKENI. The CDR3 runs 11 residues. V was shortened by 4 bases and J by 5 bases, with 5 bases between the two germline ends. CDR3 sequence: CASSLLETQYF. CDR3 nucleotide sequence: TGTGCCAGCTCACTTTTGGAGACCCAGTACTTC. The whole variable domain, remainder taken from reference TRBV18 and TRBJ2-5, is NAGVMQNPRHLVRRRGQEARLRCSPMKGHSHVYWYRQLPEEGLKFMVYLQKENIIDESGMPKERFSAEFPKEGPSILRIQQVVRGDSAAYFCASSLLETQYFGPGTRLLVL.

This clone turned up a few times. The rearrangement uses TRBV30 and TRBJ2-3; 7 bases line up with TRBD2. With V trimmed by 3 bases and J by 2 bases, 11 bases remained unmatched. The germline CDR1 and CDR2 sequences are GTSNPN and SVGIG (reference sequence). The CDR3 sequence is 16 residues long. The CDR3 DNA is TGTGCCTGGAGCGTTCACCAAGCGGGATTCACAGATACGCAGTATTTT. Amino acid sequence: CAWSVHQAGFTDTQYF.

This chain uses TRBV7-2 with TRBJ2-7; D is uncertain. V shed 5 bases and J shed 2 bases, with 13 bases lying between them. The CDR3 is 14 residues long. Germline CDR1 and CDR2: SGHTA and FQGNSA. CDR3 coding DNA: TGTGCCAGCAGCCCAAGTGACGGAGCCTACGAGCAGTACTTC. Amino acid sequence: CASSPSDGAYEQYF.

V and J are TRBV15 and TRBJ2-2, with no clear D. Germline CDR1 and CDR2: LNHNV and YYDKDF (reference sequence). Between the trimmed V and J ends, which lost 0 bases and 9 bases, there was a span of 17 bases. The CDR3 runs 16 residues. The CDR3 is CATSRDPGSLLRELFF. The CDR3, as DNA: TGTGCCACCAGCAGAGATCCCGGGTCCCTACTCCGGGAGCTGTTTTTT. The entire variable domain, with the rest obtained from reference TRBV15 and TRBJ2-2, is as follows: DAMVIQNPRYQVTQFGKPVTLSCSQTLNHNVMYWYQQKSSQAPKLLFHYYDKDFNNEADTPDNFQSRRPNTSFCFLDIRSPGLGDTAMYLCATSRDPGSLLRELFFGEGSRLTVL.

The chain has TRBV6-8 and TRBJ2-2; D could derive from TRBD1 or TRBD2 (7 bases each). This CDR3 has 15 residues. CDR1 and CDR2 (germline): MNHGY, SAAAGT. Between the trimmed V and J ends, which lost 4 bases and 6 bases, there was a span of 15 bases. The CDR3 is CASSSGTAGPGELFF. DNA of the CDR3: TGTGCCAGCAGTTCCGGGACAGCGGGGCCCGGGGAGCTGTTTTTT.

In its sample, this clone was seen a few times. This chain connects TRBV7-9 to TRBJ1-5; TRBD1 matches 7 bases. The CDR3 is 15 residues long. Germline-derived CDR1 and CDR2 are SEHNR and FQNEAQ (reference sequence). The ends lost 0 bases at V and 8 bases at J; junction bases unmatched: 7. The CDR3 DNA is TGTGCCAGCAGCTTAGCAGGGGGCCTCAGGGAGCCCCAGCATTTT. This gives the protein CASSLAGGLREPQHF. The complete variable domain, with remaining parts taken from reference TRBV7-9 and TRBJ1-5, reads DTGVSQNPRHKITKRGQNVTFRCDPISEHNRLYWYRQTLGQGPEFLTYFQNEAQLEKSRLLSDRFSAERPKGSFSTLEIQRTEQGDSAMYLCASSLAGGLREPQHFGDGTRLSIL.

This clone was observed a few times. J is TRBJ1-1 and V is TRBV19; D gene ambiguous. Trimming pared 0 bases from V and 0 bases from J, leaving 8 bases between. Germline V gives CDR1 LNHDA, CDR2 SQIVND (reference sequence). The CDR3 has 15 amino acids. The CDR3: CASSIDPGMNTEAFF. In nucleotides, the CDR3 is TGTGCCAGTAGTATAGATCCAGGCATGAACACTGAAGCTTTCTTT. Filled out from reference TRBV19 and TRBJ1-1, the complete variable domain reads DGGITQSPKYLFRKEGQNVTLSCEQNLNHDAMYWYRQDPGQGLRLIYYSQIVNDFQKGDIAEGYSVSREKKESFPLTVTSAQKNPTAFYLCASSIDPGMNTEAFFGQGTRLTVV.

This clone was observed a handful of times. The gene calls are TRBV2 and TRBJ1-2; D not resolved. In germline, CDR1 is SNHLY, CDR2 FYNNEI. With 3 bases removed from V and 6 bases from J, the gap between germline ends came to 17 bases. The CDR3 covers 15 residues. This CDR3 is CASSDPGEGSDGYTF. The DNA for the CDR3 is TGTGCCAGCAGTGACCCTGGGGAGGGTTCGGATGGCTACACCTTC.

V usage is TRBV9 and J usage is TRBJ2-6; 8 bases line up with TRBD2. J was trimmed by 4 bases and V by 0 bases; bases with no gene match: 9. There are 18 residues in the CDR3. CDR1 and CDR2 (germline): SGDLS, YYNGEE. Here the CDR3 reads CASSVVPGLADGANVLTF. The CDR3 DNA reads as TGTGCCAGCAGCGTAGTACCCGGACTAGCTGACGGGGCCAACGTCCTGACTTTC. Complete variable domain (other parts from reference TRBV9 and TRBJ2-6): DSGVTQTPKHLITATGQRVTLRCSPRSGDLSVYWYQQSLDQGLQFLIQYYNGEERAKGNILERFSAQQFPDLHSELNLSSLELGDSALYFCASSVVPGLADGANVLTFGAGSRLTVL.

The chain combines TRBV5-6 with TRBJ2-7; TRBD1 matches at 12 bases. The CDR3 spans 14 residues. Germline loops: CDR1 SGHDT, CDR2 YYEEEE. Unmatched junction bases numbered 8, after V lost 6 bases and J lost 7 bases. The CDR3 DNA follows: TGTGCCAGCACCTGGGACAGGGGGCTTCGAGAGCAGTACTTC. Translation: CASTWDRGLREQYF. The whole variable domain, filled in from reference TRBV5-6 and TRBJ2-7, reads DAGVTQSPTHLIKTRGQQVTLRCSPKSGHDTVSWYQQALGQGPQFIFQYYEEEERQRGNFPDRFSGHQFPNYSSELNVNALLLGDSALYLCASTWDRGLREQYFGPGTRLTVT.

The rearrangement uses TRBV6-6 and TRBJ2-1, with D perhaps TRBD1 or TRBD2 (5 bases each). Germline lookup yields CDR1 MNHNY and CDR2 SVGAGI (reference sequence). The CDR3 spans 14 residues. V lost 9 bases and J 8 bases, leaving 20 bases between the germline ends. CDR3 coding DNA: TGTGCCAGTATGCCGGGACCTAGCCGTGATGAGCAGTTCTTC. Protein product: CASMPGPSRDEQFF.

The genes are TRBV6-1 and TRBJ2-1; tentative D call: TRBD2 (6 bases). This CDR3 comprises 14 residues. V was trimmed by 0 bases and J by 11 bases, leaving 14 bases between them. Per germline, CDR1 MNHNS and CDR2 SASEGT. CDR3 protein: CASSEALVAGKQFF. The DNA of the CDR3 is TGTGCCAGCAGTGAAGCCCTTGTGGCGGGAAAGCAGTTCTTC.

The chain couples TRBV14 to TRBJ2-5; D not resolved. The CDR3 contains 13 residues. Germline CDR1 reads SGHDN; CDR2 reads FVKESK. V dropped 4 bases and J dropped 5 bases, with 11 bases sitting between them. CDR3 DNA: TGTGCCAGCAGCCTCAGTTGGCACGAGACCCAGTACTTC. Residues: CASSLSWHETQYF.

The V call is TRBV5-1, the J call TRBJ2-7; TRBD1 matches at 10 bases. CDR3 length equals 14 residues. The V gene's germline CDR1 is SGHRS and CDR2 YFSETQ. After removal of 4 bases from V and 6 bases from J, the junction contained 7 bases not matched to a gene. The CDR3: CASSGGTGVGEQYF. CDR3 coding DNA: TGCGCCAGCAGCGGCGGGACAGGGGTCGGCGAGCAGTACTTC.

The chain joins TRBV4-1 to TRBJ2-5, with D possibly called TRBD1 or TRBD2 (5 bases each). The CDR3 runs to 13 residues. In germline, CDR1 is MGHRA, CDR2 YSYEKL. V was trimmed by 0 bases and J by 4 bases, leaving 6 bases between them. CDR3 DNA: TGCGCCAGCAGCCAAGAGGGGGTAGAGACCCAGTACTTC. Protein sequence: CASSQEGVETQYF.

This chain uses TRBV29-1 with TRBJ2-4; no reliable D call. The CDR3 runs 13 residues. The ends were cut back, 7 bases at V and 1 base at J, with 11 bases in the middle. Germline lookup yields CDR1 SQVTM and CDR2 ANQGSEA. The CDR3 nucleotides are TGCAGCGGCACTGCTCGGGCCAAAAACATTCAGTACTTC. It codes for CSGTARAKNIQYF.

The chain uses TRBV5-1 and TRBJ1-5, with D unresolved. Trimming stripped 2 bases from V and 1 base from J, with 13 bases between. The CDR3 has 16 amino acids. The germline V gene has CDR1 SGHRS and CDR2 YFSETQ. The CDR3 DNA follows: TGCGCCAGCAGCTTTGGGCCGGCAGTGAGCAATCAGCCCCAGCATTTT. Its protein product is CASSFGPAVSNQPQHF.

J is TRBJ2-7 and V is TRBV2; 13 bases map to TRBD2. The CDR3 is made up of 13 amino acids. Trimming took 7 bases from V and 9 from J; bases not matched to a gene: 6. Germline lookup yields CDR1 SNHLY and CDR2 FYNNEI. CDR3 in DNA: TGTGCCAGCATTGCCGGGACTAGCGGGGTGCAGTACTTC. Translation: CASIAGTSGVQYF.

This clone has a handful of counts. The rearrangement links TRBV29-1 to TRBJ2-3, with TRBD2 as a possible D gene (6 bases). The germline gives CDR1 SQVTM, CDR2 ANQGSEA. Trimming left V 4 bases short and J 3 bases short, with 8 bases between. This CDR3 is built from 12 residues. This chain's CDR3 is CSVAGDTDTQYF. In nucleotides, the CDR3 is TGCAGCGTTGCGGGGGATACAGATACGCAGTATTTT.

In this sample, this clone turned up a few times. The V and J genes are TRBV30 and TRBJ1-2; TRBD1 matches 7 bases. This CDR3 is built from 14 residues. Germline values: CDR1 GTSNPN, CDR2 SVGIG (reference sequence). V was clipped by 3 bases and J by 1 base; unmatched bases: 5. The CDR3 loop is CAWSGDRDNYGYTF. The CDR3 DNA sequence: TGTGCCTGGAGCGGGGACAGAGATAACTATGGCTACACCTTC.